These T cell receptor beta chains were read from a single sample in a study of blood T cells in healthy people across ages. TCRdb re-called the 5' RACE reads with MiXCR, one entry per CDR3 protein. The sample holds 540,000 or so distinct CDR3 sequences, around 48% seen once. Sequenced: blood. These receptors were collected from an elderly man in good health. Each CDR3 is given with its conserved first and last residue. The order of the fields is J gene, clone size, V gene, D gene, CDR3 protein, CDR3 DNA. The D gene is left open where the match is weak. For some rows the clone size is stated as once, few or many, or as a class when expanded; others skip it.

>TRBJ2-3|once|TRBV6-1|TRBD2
CASSEPAGADTQYF
TGTGCCAGCAGTGAACCAGCGGGAGCAGATACGCAGTATTTT
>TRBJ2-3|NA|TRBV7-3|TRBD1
CASSSGQKLDTQYF
TGTGCCAGCAGCTCGGGACAGAAACTAGATACGCAGTATTTT
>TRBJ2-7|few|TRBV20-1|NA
CSARVPLWRDNSYEQYF
TGCAGTGCTAGAGTACCCCTTTGGCGGGACAACTCCTACGAGCAGTACTTC
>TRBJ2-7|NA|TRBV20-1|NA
CSAREGTRGSYEQYF
TGCAGTGCTAGAGAGGGGACCCGGGGCTCCTACGAGCAGTACTTC
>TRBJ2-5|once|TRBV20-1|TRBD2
CSARQAIGLAGKETQYF
TGCAGTGCTAGACAAGCGATCGGACTAGCGGGAAAAGAGACCCAGTACTTC
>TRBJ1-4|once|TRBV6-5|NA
CASSKGAGYEKLFF
TGTGCCAGCAGTAAAGGCGCCGGTTATGAAAAACTGTTTTTT
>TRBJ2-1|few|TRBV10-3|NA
CAISSGTEQFF
TGTGCCATCAGTTCAGGCACTGAGCAGTTCTTC
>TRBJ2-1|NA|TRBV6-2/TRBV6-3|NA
CASSYMISYNEQFF
TGTGCCAGCAGTTACATGATCTCCTACAATGAGCAGTTCTTC
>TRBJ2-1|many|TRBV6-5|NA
CASRYDRYNEQFF
TGTGCCAGCAGGTACGACAGGTACAATGAGCAGTTCTTC
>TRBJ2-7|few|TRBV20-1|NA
CSAPRGSLSTEQYF
TGCAGTGCTCCTCGCGGATCCCTATCGACCGAGCAGTACTTC
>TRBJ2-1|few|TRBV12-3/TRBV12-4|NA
CASSLGYSRWSPNEQFF
TGTGCCAGCAGTTTAGGCTACTCCCGGTGGAGTCCAAATGAGCAGTTCTTC
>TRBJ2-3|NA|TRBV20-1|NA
CSARSTTTDTQYF
TGCAGTGCTAGATCGACTACCACAGATACGCAGTATTTT
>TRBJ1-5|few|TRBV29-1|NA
CSVSQDFDQPQHF
TGCAGCGTTTCGCAGGATTTTGATCAGCCCCAGCATTTT
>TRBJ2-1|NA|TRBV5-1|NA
CASSFGNAGEQFF
TGCGCCAGCAGCTTTGGTAATGCGGGTGAGCAGTTCTTC
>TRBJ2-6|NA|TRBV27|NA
CASSLTGPIYSGANVLTF
TGTGCCAGCAGTTTAACAGGGCCGATATACTCTGGGGCCAACGTCCTGACTTTC
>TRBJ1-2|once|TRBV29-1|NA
CSVGAVANYGYTF
TGCAGCGTTGGAGCGGTCGCTAACTATGGCTACACCTTC
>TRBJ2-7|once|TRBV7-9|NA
CASSLVAATYEQYF
TGTGCCAGCAGCTTAGTAGCGGCAACCTACGAGCAGTACTTC
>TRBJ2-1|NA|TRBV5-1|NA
CASSRDQRNQETQFF
TGCGCCAGCAGCCGAGATCAAAGGAACCAAGAGACCCAGTTCTTC
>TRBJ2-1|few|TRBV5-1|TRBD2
CASSLTSGGGNEQFF
TGCGCCAGCAGCTTAACTAGCGGGGGGGGTAATGAGCAGTTCTTC
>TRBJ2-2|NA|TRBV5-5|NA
CASSLRETNTGELFF
TGTGCCAGCAGCTTGCGGGAGACGAACACCGGGGAGCTGTTTTTT
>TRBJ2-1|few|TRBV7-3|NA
CASRTDANRVHEQFF
TGTGCCAGCAGGACGGATGCAAACAGGGTTCATGAGCAGTTCTTC
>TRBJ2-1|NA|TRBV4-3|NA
CASSQGSYVGGVPHNEQFF
TGCGCCAGCAGCCAAGGGAGCTATGTCGGCGGAGTGCCACACAATGAGCAGTTCTTC
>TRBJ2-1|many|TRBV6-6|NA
CATDPEGSWKQFF
TGTGCCACCGACCCCGAGGGTAGCTGGAAGCAGTTCTTC
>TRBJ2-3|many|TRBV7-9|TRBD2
CASRTSASDTQYF
TGTGCCAGCAGGACTAGCGCGTCAGATACGCAGTATTTT
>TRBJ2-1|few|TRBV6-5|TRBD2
CAAGLAGRYNEQFF
TGTGCCGCAGGCCTAGCGGGAAGGTACAATGAGCAGTTCTTC
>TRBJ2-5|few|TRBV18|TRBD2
CASSPGLAGRDETQYF
TGTGCCAGCTCACCGGGACTAGCGGGGAGAGATGAGACCCAGTACTTC
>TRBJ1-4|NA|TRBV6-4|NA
CASSDSDRPYQEKLFF
TGTGCCAGCAGTGACTCCGATCGTCCCTATCAGGAAAAACTGTTTTTT
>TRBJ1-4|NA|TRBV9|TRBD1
CASSGQGLGEKLFF
TGTGCCAGCAGCGGACAGGGATTAGGGGAAAAACTGTTTTTT
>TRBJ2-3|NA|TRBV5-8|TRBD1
CASTRTGTGTQGPDTQYF
TGTGCCAGCACCAGGACAGGGACTGGGACACAAGGGCCAGATACGCAGTATTTT
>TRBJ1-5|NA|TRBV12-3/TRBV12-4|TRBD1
CASSLGQAGDQPQHF
TGTGCCAGCAGTTTGGGACAGGCGGGGGATCAGCCCCAGCATTTT
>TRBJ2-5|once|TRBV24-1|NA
CATSDLPPETRYQETQYF
TGTGCCACCAGTGATCTACCCCCAGAGACACGCTACCAAGAGACCCAGTACTTC
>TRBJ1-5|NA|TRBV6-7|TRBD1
CASRESGTDSDQPQHF
TGTGCCAGCAGGGAAAGCGGGACAGATAGCGATCAGCCCCAGCATTTT
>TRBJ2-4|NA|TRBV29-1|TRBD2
CSVNGGGENIQYF
TGCAGCGTTAATGGGGGAGGGGAAAACATTCAGTACTTC
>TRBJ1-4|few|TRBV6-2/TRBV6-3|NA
CASSEPGPQGEKLFF
TGTGCCAGCAGCGAGCCGGGACCTCAAGGGGAAAAACTGTTTTTT
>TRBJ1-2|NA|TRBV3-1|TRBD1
CASSRHSGTATLGYTF
TGTGCCAGCAGCCGACACTCAGGGACAGCCACCCTTGGCTACACCTTC
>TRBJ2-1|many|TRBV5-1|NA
CASSLAGDSYNEQFF
TGCGCCAGCAGCTTGGCGGGAGACAGCTACAATGAGCAGTTCTTC
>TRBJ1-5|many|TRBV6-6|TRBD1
CASSYTGGLSNQPQHF
TGTGCCAGCAGTTATACAGGGGGCTTGAGCAATCAGCCCCAGCATTTT
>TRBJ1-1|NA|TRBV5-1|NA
CASSLGGQTALNTEAFF
TGCGCCAGCAGCTTGGGTGGACAGACAGCGCTAAACACTGAAGCTTTCTTT
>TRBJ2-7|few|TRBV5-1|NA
CASSLAPVEVGYEQYF
TGCGCCAGCAGCTTGGCCCCGGTAGAGGTGGGCTACGAGCAGTACTTC
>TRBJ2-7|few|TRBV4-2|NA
CASSQDLASRYEQYF
TGTGCCAGCAGCCAAGATTTGGCTAGTCGGTACGAGCAGTACTTC
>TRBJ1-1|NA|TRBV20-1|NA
CSALRVGNTEAFF
TGCAGTGCATTAAGGGTCGGGAACACTGAAGCTTTCTTT
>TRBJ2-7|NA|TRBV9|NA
CASSRGGDPYEQYF
TGTGCCAGCAGCCGAGGTGGGGACCCCTACGAGCAGTACTTC
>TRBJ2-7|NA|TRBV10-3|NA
CATSIADTSSYEQYF
TGTGCCACCTCAATAGCGGATACGAGCTCCTACGAGCAGTACTTC
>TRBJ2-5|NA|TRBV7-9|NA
CASSFVGLQETQYF
TGTGCCAGCAGCTTTGTCGGCTTACAAGAGACCCAGTACTTC
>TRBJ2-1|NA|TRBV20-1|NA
CSARDQGRGVHEQFF
TGCAGTGCTAGAGATCAGGGCAGGGGAGTCCATGAGCAGTTCTTC
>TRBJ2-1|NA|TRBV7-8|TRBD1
CASSWDRAYEQFF
TGTGCCAGCAGCTGGGACAGGGCCTATGAGCAGTTCTTC
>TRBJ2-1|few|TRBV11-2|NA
CASSLVPPDRVPYNEQFF
TGTGCCAGCAGCTTAGTTCCCCCCGATCGGGTCCCCTACAATGAGCAGTTCTTC
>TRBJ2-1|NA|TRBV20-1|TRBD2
CSAGTSSGIYNEQFF
TGCAGTGCCGGAACTTCCAGCGGGATTTACAATGAGCAGTTCTTC
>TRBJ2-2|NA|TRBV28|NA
CASSLLSPGELFF
TGTGCCAGCAGTTTACTTTCACCCGGGGAGCTGTTTTTT
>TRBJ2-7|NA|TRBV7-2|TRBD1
CASSGGGQGEYEQYF
TGTGCCAGCAGCGGGGGAGGACAGGGGGAATACGAGCAGTACTTC
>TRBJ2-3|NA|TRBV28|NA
CASSTLADTQYF
TGTGCCAGCAGTACCTTAGCGGATACGCAGTATTTT
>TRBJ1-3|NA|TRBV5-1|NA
CASSQTNTGSDHTIYF
TGCGCCAGCAGCCAGACAAACACAGGGAGCGATCACACCATATATTTT
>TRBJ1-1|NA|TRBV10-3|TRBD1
CAVSGLDRGKAEAFF
TGTGCCGTCAGTGGCCTGGACAGGGGTAAGGCTGAAGCTTTCTTT
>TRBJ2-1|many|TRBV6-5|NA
CASSSTGAGRDEQFF
TGTGCCAGCAGTTCAACAGGGGCAGGGAGGGATGAGCAGTTCTTC
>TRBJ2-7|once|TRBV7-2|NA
CASSLEGGTLEQYF
TGTGCCAGCAGCTTAGAAGGGGGGACTTTGGAGCAGTACTTC
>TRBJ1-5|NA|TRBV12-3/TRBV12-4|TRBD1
CASSQGTGPRNQPQHF
TGTGCCAGCAGTCAAGGGACAGGCCCCCGCAATCAGCCCCAGCATTTT
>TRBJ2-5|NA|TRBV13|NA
CASILDQETQYF
TGTGCCAGCATCTTAGATCAAGAGACCCAGTACTTC
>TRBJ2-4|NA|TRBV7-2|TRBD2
CASSYGTSGGREQYF
TGTGCCAGCAGCTACGGGACTAGCGGGGGTCGCGAACAGTACTTC
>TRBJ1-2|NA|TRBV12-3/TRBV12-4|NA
CASSPGPGYTF
TGTGCCAGCAGTCCCGGTCCTGGCTACACCTTC